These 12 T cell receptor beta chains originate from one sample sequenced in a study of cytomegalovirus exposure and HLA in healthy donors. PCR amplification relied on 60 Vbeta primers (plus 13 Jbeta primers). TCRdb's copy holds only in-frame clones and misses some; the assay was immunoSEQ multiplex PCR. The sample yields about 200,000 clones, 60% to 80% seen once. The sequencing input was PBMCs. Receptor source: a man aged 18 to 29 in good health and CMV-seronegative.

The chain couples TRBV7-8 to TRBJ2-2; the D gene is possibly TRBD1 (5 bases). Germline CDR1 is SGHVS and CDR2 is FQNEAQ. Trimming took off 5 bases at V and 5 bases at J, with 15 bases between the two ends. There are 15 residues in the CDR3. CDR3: CASSPGQGTTGELFF. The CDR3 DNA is TGTGCCAGCAGCCCCGGGCAGGGTACAACCGGGGAGCTGTTTTTT.

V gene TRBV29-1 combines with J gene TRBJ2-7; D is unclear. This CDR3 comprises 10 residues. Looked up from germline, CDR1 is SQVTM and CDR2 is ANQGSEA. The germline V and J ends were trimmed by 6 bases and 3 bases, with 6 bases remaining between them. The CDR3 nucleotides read TGCAGCGTCTTAGACTACGAGCAGTACTTC. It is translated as CSVLDYEQYF.

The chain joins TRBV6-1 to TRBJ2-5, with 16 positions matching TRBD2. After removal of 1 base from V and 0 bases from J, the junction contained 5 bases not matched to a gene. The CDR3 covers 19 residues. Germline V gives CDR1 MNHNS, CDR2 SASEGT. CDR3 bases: TGTGCCAGCAGTGAAGAGGGGACTAGCGGGGGGGTTAACCAAGAGACCCAGTACTTC. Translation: CASSEEGTSGGVNQETQYF.

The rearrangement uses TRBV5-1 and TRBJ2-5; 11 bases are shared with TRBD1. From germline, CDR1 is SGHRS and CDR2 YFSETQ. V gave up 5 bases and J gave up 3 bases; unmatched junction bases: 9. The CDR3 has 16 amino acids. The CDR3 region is CASRRLGTGGEETQYF. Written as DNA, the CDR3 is TGCGCCAGCAGACGCTTAGGGACAGGGGGTGAAGAGACCCAGTACTTC.

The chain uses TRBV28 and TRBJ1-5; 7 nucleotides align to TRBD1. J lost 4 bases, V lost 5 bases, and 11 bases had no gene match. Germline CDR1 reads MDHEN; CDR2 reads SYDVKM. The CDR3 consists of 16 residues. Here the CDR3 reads CASSPPTGMVNQPQHF. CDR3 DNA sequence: TGTGCCAGCAGTCCGCCGACAGGGATGGTAAATCAGCCCCAGCATTTT. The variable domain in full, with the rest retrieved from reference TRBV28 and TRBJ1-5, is DVKVTQSSRYLVKRTGEKVFLECVQDMDHENMFWYRQDPGLGLRLIYFSYDVKMKEKGDIPEGYSVSREKKERFSLILESASTNQTSMYLCASSPPTGMVNQPQHFGDGTRLSIL.

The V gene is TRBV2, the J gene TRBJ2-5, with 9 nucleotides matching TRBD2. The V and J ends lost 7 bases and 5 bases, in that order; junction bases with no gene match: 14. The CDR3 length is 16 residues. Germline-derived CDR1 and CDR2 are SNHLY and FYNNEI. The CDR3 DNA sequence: TGTGCCAGCAAGAGAATTAGCGGGAGTCTGCGGGAGACCCAGTACTTC. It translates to CASKRISGSLRETQYF.

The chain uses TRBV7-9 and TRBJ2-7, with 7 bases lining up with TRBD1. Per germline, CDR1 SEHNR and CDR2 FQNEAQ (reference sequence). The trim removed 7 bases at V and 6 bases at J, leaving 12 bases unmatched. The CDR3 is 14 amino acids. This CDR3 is CASTQATGKGEQYF. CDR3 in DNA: TGTGCCAGCACCCAAGCGACAGGGAAGGGCGAGCAGTACTTC. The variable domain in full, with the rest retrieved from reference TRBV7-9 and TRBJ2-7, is DTGVSQNPRHKITKRGQNVTFRCDPISEHNRLYWYRQTLGQGPEFLTYFQNEAQLEKSRLLSDRFSAERPKGSFSTLEIQRTEQGDSAMYLCASTQATGKGEQYFGPGTRLTVT.

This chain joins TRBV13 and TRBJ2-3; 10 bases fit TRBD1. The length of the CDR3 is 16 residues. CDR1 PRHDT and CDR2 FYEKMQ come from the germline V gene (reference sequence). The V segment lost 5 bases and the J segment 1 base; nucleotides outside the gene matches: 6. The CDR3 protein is CASSVFGTGGTDTQYF. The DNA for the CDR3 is TGTGCCAGCAGCGTATTCGGGACAGGGGGCACAGATACGCAGTATTTT.

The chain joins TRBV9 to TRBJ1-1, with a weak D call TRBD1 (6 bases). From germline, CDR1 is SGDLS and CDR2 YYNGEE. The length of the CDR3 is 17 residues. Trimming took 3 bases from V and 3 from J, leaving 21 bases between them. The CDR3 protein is CASSAFGQPPGHTEAFF. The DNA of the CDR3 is TGTGCCAGCAGCGCCTTCGGACAGCCACCTGGCCACACTGAAGCTTTCTTT. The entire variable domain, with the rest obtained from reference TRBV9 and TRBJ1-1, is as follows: DSGVTQTPKHLITATGQRVTLRCSPRSGDLSVYWYQQSLDQGLQFLIQYYNGEERAKGNILERFSAQQFPDLHSELNLSSLELGDSALYFCASSAFGQPPGHTEAFFGQGTRLTVV.

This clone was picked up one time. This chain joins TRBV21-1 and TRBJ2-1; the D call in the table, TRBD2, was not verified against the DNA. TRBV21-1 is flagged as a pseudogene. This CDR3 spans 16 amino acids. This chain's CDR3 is CASSKADGRHHNEQFF. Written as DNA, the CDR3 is TGTGCCAGCAGCAAAGCGGACGGGAGGCACCACAATGAGCAGTTCTTC.

CDR3 sequence: CSVEEGTAFRPYEQYF. CDR3 nucleotide sequence: TGCAGCGTTGAAGAGGGGACAGCCTTCAGACCCTACGAGCAGTACTTC. The chain employs TRBV29-1 and TRBJ2-7, with TRBD1 identical over 7 bases. The germline CDR1 and CDR2 sequences are SQVTM and ANQGSEA. V shed 0 bases, J shed 2 bases, and the junction held 10 bases outside the gene matches. The CDR3 covers 16 residues.

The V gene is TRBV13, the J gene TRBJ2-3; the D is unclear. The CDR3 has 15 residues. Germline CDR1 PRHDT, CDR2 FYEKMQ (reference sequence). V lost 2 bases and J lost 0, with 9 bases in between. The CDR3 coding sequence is TGTGCCAGCAGCTTACTCCTTCCTAGCACAGATACGCAGTATTTT. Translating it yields CASSLLLPSTDTQYF. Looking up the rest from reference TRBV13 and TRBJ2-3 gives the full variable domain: AAGVIQSPRHLIKEKRETATLKCYPIPRHDTVYWYQQGPGQDPQFLISFYEKMQSDKGSIPDRFSAQQFSDYHSELNMSSLELGDSALYFCASSLLLPSTDTQYFGPGTRLTVL.